The entry below gives a single T cell receptor beta chain sequence along with its context. The data belong to a study of T cell changes during pregnancy in multiple sclerosis. Only in-frame clones appear in the TCRdb table, and some are missing; sequencing was by immunoSEQ multiplex PCR. The sample comprises 75,000 to 100,000 clones, 90% to 95% of which are singletons, and about 1.7% rests with the top ten. Germline V CDR1 and CDR2: MGHRA, YSYEKL. CDR3 length: 14 residues. The chain carries TRBV4-1 and TRBJ2-5; maybe TRBD2 (6 bases). With the DNA end fitting TRBJ2-7 better, the J assignment may be wrong. The sequence was collected from a female donor in good health, enrolled as a control in a pregnancy study. The input for sequencing was peripheral blood, taken after pregnancy. CDR3 bases: TGCGCCAGCAGCCAGCGGGAAGGTTCCTACGAGCAGTACTTC. Translation: CASSQREGSYEQYF.